This TCR beta chain appears in the sequencing data of a study of T cell responses to AZD1222 COVID-19 vaccine. Whole-study results and caveats: Donors skewed white British and female; clonal diversity was possibly underestimated.

Sequenced by immunoSEQ multiplex PCR; TCRdb stores in-frame clones only, minus some. This sample has 150,000 to 200,000 clones, with around nine tenths found just once. V was pared by 5 bases and J by 4 bases, with 8 bases of the junction left unmatched. Germline V gene data show CDR1 as SGHKS and CDR2 as YYEKEE (reference sequence). This CDR3 spans 15 amino acids. On this clone: Its antigen remains unknown.

This chain links TRBV5-5 with TRBJ2-5; TRBD2 matches 10 bases. The source was peripheral blood, collected on day 0 of AZD1222 vaccination. This clonotype originated in an adult in good health. CDR3 residues: CASRLSGRGGETQYF. CDR3 DNA: TGTGCCAGCAGGTTGAGCGGGAGGGGAGGAGAGACCCAGTACTTC.